This is a list of T cell receptor beta chains from one sample in a study of blood T cell repertoires in COVID-19. Profiling relied on immunoSEQ multiplex PCR, and the TCRdb table lists in-frame clones only, not all of them. The sample has roughly 150,000 clones, approximately 82% seen once; the top ten hold about 19%. Specimen: peripheral blood. These receptors all come from a woman between 65 and 79 years old who had recovered from COVID-19. The CDR3 runs from the conserved cysteine through the conserved F or W. D genes are given only for firm matches. Not all rows give a size; the values are once, few, many and, for expanded clones, a class.

j_call	clone_size	v_call	d_call	cdr3_aa	cdr3_nt
TRBJ2-3	-	TRBV4-1	-	CASSQVLATDTQYF	TGCGCCAGCAGCCAAGTGCTAGCAACAGATACGCAGTATTTT
TRBJ2-1	-	TRBV7-9	TRBD2	CASSPAGSGDLGFF	TGTGCCAGCAGCCCCGCCGGTAGCGGGGACCTCGGGTTCTTC
TRBJ2-3	-	TRBV4-1	TRBD2	CASSPGLAGGTDTQYF	TGCGCCAGCAGCCCGGGACTAGCGGGAGGCACAGATACGCAGTATTTT
TRBJ1-1	once	TRBV18	-	CASSPTGMDTEAFF	TGTGCCAGCTCACCTACAGGGATGGACACTGAAGCTTTCTTT
TRBJ2-3	-	TRBV5-1	-	CASSLAPPGQIPGPDTQYF	TGCGCCAGCAGCTTGGCCCCACCTGGACAGATTCCTGGCCCAGATACGCAGTATTTT
TRBJ2-3	few	TRBV2	TRBD2	CASSVGREVTDTQYF	TGTGCCAGCAGTGTGGGGCGGGAGGTCACAGATACGCAGTATTTT
TRBJ2-1	-	TRBV5-4	TRBD2	CASSSPSGRGEDEQFF	TGTGCCAGCAGCTCGCCCTCTGGGCGGGGGGAGGATGAGCAGTTCTTC
TRBJ1-2	-	TRBV28	TRBD1	CASSLWDRGHGYTF	TGTGCCAGCAGTTTATGGGACAGGGGGCATGGCTACACCTTC
TRBJ1-1	once	TRBV11-3	-	CASSFGTNTEAFF	TGTGCCAGCAGCTTTGGCACGAACACTGAAGCTTTCTTT
TRBJ2-1	-	TRBV30	TRBD2	CAWSVSSGGAESYNEQFF	TGTGCCTGGAGTGTATCTAGCGGGGGGGCCGAGTCCTACAATGAGCAGTTCTTC
TRBJ2-5	-	TRBV6-5	-	CASSPPSGETQYF	TGTGCCAGCAGCCCCCCGTCGGGGGAGACCCAGTACTTC
TRBJ2-2	-	TRBV7-9	TRBD1	CASSSWTGGTGELFF	TGTGCCAGCAGCAGCTGGACAGGCGGCACCGGGGAGCTGTTTTTT
TRBJ2-2	-	TRBV6-5	TRBD1	CATSGQGVSGELFF	TGTGCCACCTCGGGACAGGGGGTGTCCGGGGAGCTGTTTTTT